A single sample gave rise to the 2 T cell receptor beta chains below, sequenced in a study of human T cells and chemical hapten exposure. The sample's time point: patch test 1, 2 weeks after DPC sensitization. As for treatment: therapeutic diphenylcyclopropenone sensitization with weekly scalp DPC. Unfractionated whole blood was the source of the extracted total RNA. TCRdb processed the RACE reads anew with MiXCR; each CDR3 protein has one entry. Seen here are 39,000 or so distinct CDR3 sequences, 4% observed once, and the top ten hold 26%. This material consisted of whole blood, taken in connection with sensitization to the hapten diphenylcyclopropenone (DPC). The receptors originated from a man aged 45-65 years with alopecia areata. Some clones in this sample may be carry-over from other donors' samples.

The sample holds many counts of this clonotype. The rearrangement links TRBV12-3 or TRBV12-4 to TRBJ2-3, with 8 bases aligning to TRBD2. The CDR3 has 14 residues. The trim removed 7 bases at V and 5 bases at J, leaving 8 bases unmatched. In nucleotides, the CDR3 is TGTGCCAGCACCCGAGCGGGAGTAGAAGATACGCAGTATTTT. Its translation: CASTRAGVEDTQYF.

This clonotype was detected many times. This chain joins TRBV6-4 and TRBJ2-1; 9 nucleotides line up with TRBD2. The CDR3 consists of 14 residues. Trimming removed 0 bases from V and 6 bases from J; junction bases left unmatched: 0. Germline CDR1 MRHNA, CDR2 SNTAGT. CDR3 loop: CASSDSREGNEQFF. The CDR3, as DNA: TGTGCCAGCAGTGACTCGCGGGAGGGCAATGAGCAGTTCTTC.